This T cell receptor (beta chain) derives from a study of immune evolution from preneoplasia to lung adenocarcinoma. The germline CDR1 and CDR2 sequences are MNHEY and SMNVEV (reference sequence). V lost 3 bases, J lost 5 bases, and 5 bases lay in between. This CDR3 comprises 12 residues. Some clones are missing from TCRdb's copy, which holds only in-frame ones; the method was immunoSEQ multiplex PCR. The sample yields roughly 5,200 clones, about 82% seen once. Material: FFPE normal lung tissue adjacent to the tumor. This clonotype was obtained from a person between 50 and 69 years old with lung adenocarcinoma. The chain has TRBV27 and TRBJ1-5; no firm D call. Here the CDR3 DNA reads TGTGCCAGCAGTTTTACCGATCAGCCCCAGCATTTT. It is translated as CASSFTDQPQHF.